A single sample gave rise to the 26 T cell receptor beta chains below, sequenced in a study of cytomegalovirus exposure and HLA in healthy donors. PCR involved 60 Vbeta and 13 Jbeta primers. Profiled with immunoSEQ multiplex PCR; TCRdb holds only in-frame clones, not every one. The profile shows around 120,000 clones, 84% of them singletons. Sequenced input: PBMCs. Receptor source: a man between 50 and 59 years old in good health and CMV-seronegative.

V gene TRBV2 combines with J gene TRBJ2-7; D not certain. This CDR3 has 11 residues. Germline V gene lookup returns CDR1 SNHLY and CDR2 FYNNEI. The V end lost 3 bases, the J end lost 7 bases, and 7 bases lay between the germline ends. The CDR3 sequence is CASSDIGEQYF. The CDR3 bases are TGTGCCAGCAGTGACATCGGGGAGCAGTACTTC.

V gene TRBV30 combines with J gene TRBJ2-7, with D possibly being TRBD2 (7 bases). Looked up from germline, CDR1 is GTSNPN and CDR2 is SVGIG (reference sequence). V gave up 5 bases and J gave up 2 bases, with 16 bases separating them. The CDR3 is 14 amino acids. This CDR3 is CAWDHGGRAYEQYF. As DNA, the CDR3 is TGTGCCTGGGATCACGGGGGGCGGGCCTACGAGCAGTACTTC.

The CDR3 nucleotides are TGTGCCAGTCCGGGACAGGGGTCCCTCTATGGCTACACCTTC. Its protein product is CASPGQGSLYGYTF. The chain joins TRBV2 to TRBJ1-2; the match to TRBD1 covers 10 bases. V shed 9 bases, J shed 4 bases, and the junction held 8 bases outside the gene matches. This CDR3 has 14 residues. The germline gives CDR1 SNHLY, CDR2 FYNNEI.

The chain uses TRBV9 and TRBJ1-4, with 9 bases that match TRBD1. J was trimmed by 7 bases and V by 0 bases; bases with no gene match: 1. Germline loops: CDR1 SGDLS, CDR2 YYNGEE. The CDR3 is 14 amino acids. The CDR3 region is CASSVAQGAEKLFF. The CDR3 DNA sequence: TGTGCCAGCAGCGTAGCACAGGGGGCTGAAAAACTGTTTTTT.

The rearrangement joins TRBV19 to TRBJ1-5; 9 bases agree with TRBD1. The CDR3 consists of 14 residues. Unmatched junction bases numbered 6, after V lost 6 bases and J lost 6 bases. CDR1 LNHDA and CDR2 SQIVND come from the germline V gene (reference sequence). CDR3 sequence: CASRDTGGPQPQHF. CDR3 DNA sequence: TGTGCCAGTAGGGACACAGGGGGCCCTCAGCCCCAGCATTTT.

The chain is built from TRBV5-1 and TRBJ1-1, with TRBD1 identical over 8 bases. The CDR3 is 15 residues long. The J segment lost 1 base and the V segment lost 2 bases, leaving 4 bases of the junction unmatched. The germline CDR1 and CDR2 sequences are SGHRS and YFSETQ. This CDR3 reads CASSFGTGGNTEAFF. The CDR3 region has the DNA TGCGCCAGCAGCTTCGGGACAGGTGGGAACACTGAAGCTTTCTTT.

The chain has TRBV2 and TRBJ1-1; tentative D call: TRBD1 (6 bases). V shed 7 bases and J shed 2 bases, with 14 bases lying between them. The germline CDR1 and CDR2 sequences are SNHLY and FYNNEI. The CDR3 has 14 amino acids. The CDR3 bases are TGTGCCAGCATGGGAGTGGGGGCCAACACTGAAGCTTTCTTT. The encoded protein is CASMGVGANTEAFF.

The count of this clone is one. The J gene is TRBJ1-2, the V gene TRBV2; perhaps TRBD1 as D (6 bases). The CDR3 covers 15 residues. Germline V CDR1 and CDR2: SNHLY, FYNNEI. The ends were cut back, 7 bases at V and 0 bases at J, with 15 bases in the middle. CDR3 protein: CASKQGGSANYGYTF. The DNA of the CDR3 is TGTGCCAGCAAACAGGGCGGCAGTGCTAACTATGGCTACACCTTC.

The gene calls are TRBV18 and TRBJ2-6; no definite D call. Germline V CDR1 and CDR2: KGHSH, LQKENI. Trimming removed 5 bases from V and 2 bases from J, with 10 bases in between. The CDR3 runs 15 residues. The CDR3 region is CASSTTVAGANVLTF. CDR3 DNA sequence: TGTGCCAGCTCAACAACAGTAGCTGGGGCCAACGTCCTGACTTTC.

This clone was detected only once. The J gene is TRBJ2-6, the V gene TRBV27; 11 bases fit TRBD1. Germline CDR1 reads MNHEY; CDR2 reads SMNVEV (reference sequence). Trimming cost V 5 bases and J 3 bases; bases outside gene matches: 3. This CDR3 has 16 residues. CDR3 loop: CASSPDRGLGANVLTF. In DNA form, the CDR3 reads TGTGCCAGCAGTCCGGACAGGGGGCTTGGGGCCAACGTCCTGACTTTC.

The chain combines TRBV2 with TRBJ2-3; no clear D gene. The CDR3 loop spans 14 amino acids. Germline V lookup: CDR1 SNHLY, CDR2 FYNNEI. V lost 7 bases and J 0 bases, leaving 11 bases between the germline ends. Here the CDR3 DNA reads TGTGCCAGCAACGAACACCGTAGCACAGATACGCAGTATTTT. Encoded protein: CASNEHRSTDTQYF.

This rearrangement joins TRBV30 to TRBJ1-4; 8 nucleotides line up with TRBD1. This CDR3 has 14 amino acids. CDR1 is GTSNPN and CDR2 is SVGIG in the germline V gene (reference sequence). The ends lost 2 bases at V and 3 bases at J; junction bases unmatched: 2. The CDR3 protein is CAWSLDRANEKLFF. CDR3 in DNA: TGTGCCTGGAGTTTGGACAGGGCTAATGAAAAACTGTTTTTT.

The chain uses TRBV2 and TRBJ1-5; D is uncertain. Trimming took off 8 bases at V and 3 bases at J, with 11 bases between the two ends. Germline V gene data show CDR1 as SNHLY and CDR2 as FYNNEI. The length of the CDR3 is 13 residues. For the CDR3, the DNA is TGTGCCAGCGGTCGAGGGCCCAATCAGCCCCAGCATTTT. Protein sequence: CASGRGPNQPQHF.

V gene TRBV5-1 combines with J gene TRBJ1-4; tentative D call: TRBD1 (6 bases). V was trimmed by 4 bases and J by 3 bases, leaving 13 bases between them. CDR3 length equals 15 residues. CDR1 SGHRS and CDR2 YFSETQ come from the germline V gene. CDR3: CASSLQTGSNEKLFF. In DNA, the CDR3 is TGCGCCAGCAGCCTCCAGACAGGCTCTAATGAAAAACTGTTTTTT.

CDR3 region: CATSPTGSNYGYTF. The CDR3 nucleotides are TGTGCCACCAGTCCGACGGGGTCTAACTATGGCTACACCTTC. The chain uses TRBV15 and TRBJ1-2, with D hard to call. CDR3 length equals 14 residues. Trimming shortened V by 6 bases and J by 0 bases, and 11 bases separated the two germline ends. The germline V gene has CDR1 LNHNV and CDR2 YYDKDF (reference sequence).

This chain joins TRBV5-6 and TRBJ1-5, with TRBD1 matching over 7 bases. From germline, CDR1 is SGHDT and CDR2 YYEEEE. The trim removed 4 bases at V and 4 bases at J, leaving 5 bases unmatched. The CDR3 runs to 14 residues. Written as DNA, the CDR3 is TGTGCCAGCAGCCCACAGGGGAGGAATCAGCCCCAGCATTTT. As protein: CASSPQGRNQPQHF.

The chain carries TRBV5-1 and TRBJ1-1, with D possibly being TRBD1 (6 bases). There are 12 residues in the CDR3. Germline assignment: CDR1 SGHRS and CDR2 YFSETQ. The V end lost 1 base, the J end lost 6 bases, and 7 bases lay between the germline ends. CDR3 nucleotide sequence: TGCGCCAGCAGCTTGACAGGGCCTGAAGCTTTCTTT. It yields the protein CASSLTGPEAFF.

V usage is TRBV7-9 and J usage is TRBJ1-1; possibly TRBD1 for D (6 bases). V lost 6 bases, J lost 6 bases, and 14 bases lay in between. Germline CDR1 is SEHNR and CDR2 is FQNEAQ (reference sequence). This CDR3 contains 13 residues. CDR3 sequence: CASRTTGNPEAFF. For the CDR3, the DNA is TGTGCCAGCAGAACTACAGGGAATCCTGAAGCTTTCTTT.

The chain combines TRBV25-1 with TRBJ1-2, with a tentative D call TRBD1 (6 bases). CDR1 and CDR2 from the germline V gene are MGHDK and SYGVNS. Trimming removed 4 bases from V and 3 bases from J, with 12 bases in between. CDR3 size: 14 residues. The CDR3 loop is CASSGGGQYYGYTF. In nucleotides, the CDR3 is TGTGCCAGCAGTGGGGGGGGGCAATACTATGGCTACACCTTC.

In nucleotides, the CDR3 is TGTGCCAGCAGCACCTCAGGGACCCAGTACTTC. Translated: CASSTSGTQYF. J is TRBJ2-5 and V is TRBV5-4; D call uncertain. Germline V gene lookup returns CDR1 SGHNT and CDR2 YYREEE (reference sequence). V lost 4 bases and J lost 7, with 8 bases in between. The CDR3 has 11 residues.

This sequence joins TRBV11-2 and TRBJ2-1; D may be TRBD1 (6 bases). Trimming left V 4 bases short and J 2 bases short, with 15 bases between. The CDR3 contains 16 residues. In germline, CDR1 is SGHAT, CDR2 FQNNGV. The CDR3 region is CASSYSRGSTYNEQFF. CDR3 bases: TGTGCCAGCAGCTATAGCAGGGGCTCTACCTACAATGAGCAGTTCTTC.

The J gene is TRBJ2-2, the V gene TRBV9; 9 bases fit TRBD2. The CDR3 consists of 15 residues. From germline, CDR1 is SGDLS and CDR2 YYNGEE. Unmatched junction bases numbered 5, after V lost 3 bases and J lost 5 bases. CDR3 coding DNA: TGTGCCAGCAGCGATAGCGGGGGCGTGACCGGGGAGCTGTTTTTT. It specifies CASSDSGGVTGELFF.

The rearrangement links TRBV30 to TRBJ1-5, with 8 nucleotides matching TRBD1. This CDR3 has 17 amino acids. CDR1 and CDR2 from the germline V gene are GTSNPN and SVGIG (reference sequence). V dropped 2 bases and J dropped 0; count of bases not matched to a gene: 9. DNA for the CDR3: TGTGCCTGGAGTCCCGGACAGGGTGGGTTTAGCAATCAGCCCCAGCATTTT. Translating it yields CAWSPGQGGFSNQPQHF.

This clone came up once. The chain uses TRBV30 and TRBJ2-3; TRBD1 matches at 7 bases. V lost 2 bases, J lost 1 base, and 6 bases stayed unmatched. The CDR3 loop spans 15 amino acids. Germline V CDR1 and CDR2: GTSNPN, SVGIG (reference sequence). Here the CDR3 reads CAWSRQGFGTDTQYF. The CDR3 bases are TGTGCCTGGAGTCGACAGGGCTTCGGCACAGATACGCAGTATTTT.

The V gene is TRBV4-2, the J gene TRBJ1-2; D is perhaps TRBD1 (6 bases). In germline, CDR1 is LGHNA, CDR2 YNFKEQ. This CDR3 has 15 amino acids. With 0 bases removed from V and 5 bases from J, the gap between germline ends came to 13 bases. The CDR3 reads CASSQDLTGPYGYTF. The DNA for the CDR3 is TGTGCCAGCAGCCAAGATTTGACAGGCCCATATGGCTACACCTTC.

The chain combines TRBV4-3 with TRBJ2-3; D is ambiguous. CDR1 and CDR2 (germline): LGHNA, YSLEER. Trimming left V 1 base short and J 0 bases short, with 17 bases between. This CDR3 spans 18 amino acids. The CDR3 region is CASSQGVLGPPSTDTQYF. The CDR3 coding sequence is TGCGCCAGCAGCCAAGGGGTATTGGGCCCCCCCAGCACAGATACGCAGTATTTT.